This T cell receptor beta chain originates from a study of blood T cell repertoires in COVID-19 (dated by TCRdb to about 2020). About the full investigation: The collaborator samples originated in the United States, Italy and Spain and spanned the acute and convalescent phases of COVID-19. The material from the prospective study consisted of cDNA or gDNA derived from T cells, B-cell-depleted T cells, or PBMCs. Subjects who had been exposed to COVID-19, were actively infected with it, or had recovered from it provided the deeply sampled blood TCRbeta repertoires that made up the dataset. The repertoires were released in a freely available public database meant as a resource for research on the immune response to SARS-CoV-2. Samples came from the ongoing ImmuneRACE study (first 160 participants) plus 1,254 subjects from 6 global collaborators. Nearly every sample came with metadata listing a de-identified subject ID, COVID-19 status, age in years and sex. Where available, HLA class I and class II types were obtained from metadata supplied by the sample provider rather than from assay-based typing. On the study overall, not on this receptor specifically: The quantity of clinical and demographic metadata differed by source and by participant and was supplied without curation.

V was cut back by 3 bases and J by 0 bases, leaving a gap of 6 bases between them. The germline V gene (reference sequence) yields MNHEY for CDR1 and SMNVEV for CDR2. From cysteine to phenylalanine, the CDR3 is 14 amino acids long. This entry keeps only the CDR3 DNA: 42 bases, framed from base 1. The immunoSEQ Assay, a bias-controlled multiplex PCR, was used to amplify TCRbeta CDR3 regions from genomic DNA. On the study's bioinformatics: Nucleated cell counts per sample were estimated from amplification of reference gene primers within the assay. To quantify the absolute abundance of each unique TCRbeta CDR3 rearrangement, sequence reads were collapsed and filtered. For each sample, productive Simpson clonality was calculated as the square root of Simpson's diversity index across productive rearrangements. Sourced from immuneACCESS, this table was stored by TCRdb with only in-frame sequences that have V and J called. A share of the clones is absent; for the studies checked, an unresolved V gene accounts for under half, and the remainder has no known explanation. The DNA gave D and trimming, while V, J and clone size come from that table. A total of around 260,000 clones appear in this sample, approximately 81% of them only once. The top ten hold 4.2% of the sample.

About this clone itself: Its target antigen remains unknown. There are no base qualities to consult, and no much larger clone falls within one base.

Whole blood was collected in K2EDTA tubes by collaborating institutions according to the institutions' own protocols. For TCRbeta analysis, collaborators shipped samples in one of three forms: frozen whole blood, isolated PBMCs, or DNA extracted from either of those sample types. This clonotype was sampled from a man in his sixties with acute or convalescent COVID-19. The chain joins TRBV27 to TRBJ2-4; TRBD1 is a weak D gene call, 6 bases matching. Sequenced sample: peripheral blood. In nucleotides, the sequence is TGTGCCAGCAGTTTCAGGGGAGCCAAAAACATTCAGTACTTC. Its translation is CASSFRGAKNIQYF.